This paragraph reports one T cell receptor beta chain. The data belong to a study of T cell changes during pregnancy in multiple sclerosis. Data came from immunoSEQ multiplex PCR; TCRdb stores just in-frame clones and leaves some out. The sample has fewer than 30,000 clones, around nine tenths seen once; the top ten hold 8% to 9%. Trimming removed 3 bases from V and 5 bases from J; junction bases left unmatched: 6. Germline V CDR1 and CDR2: PRHDT, FYEKMQ (reference sequence). This CDR3 comprises 15 residues. This chain uses TRBV13 with TRBJ2-3, with 9 bases lining up with TRBD2. The sample in question was CD8+ T cells from peripheral blood mononuclear cells, obtained in the second trimester of pregnancy. This TCR came from a female donor with multiple sclerosis, enrolled in a pregnancy study. The CDR3 DNA reads TGTGCCAGCAGCTTGGGGCTAGCGGGGAAAGATACGCAGTATTTT. Its translation: CASSLGLAGKDTQYF.